Listed here are 5 T cell receptor beta chains from one sample, sequenced in a study of blood T cell repertoires in COVID-19 (dated by TCRdb to the early 2020s). The method was the immunoSEQ multiplex PCR assay. The source is immuneACCESS, and TCRdb retained only in-frame sequences with V and J called. Part of the clones is not carried over; for the studies checked, unresolved V genes explain less than half of this, and the remainder is unexplained. Recorded for this sample are 150,000 to 200,000 clones; around nine tenths of them occurred a single time. 2.1% of the sample goes to the ten largest clones. Material: peripheral blood. The receptors here all came from a man aged 65-85 years with active or convalescent COVID-19.

This clone came up once. The chain employs TRBV2 and TRBJ2-1; 11 bases match TRBD2. Unmatched junction bases numbered 9, after V lost 1 base and J lost 4 bases. The CDR3 has 18 amino acids. Germline assignment: CDR1 SNHLY and CDR2 FYNNEI. CDR3 region: CASSEGLAGGPFYNEQFF. In DNA, the CDR3 is TGTGCCAGCAGTGAAGGCCTAGCGGGAGGTCCGTTTTACAATGAGCAGTTCTTC.

V gene TRBV18 combines with J gene TRBJ2-3, with TRBD2 matching over 8 bases. This CDR3 is built from 14 residues. The germline V gene encodes CDR1 KGHSH and CDR2 LQKENI. J lost 3 bases, V lost 6 bases, and 5 bases had no gene match. In DNA, the CDR3 is TGTGCCAGCTCGCCGGGACTAGGGACAGATACGCAGTATTTT. Its translation: CASSPGLGTDTQYF.

This chain links TRBV27 with TRBJ2-1; TRBD2 matches 9 bases. In germline, CDR1 is MNHEY, CDR2 SMNVEV (reference sequence). J was trimmed by 6 bases and V by 5 bases; bases with no gene match: 8. This CDR3 region has 15 residues. CDR3 residues: CASSPPTSGTNEQFF. The CDR3 coding sequence is TGTGCCAGCAGTCCTCCGACTAGCGGAACCAATGAGCAGTTCTTC.

The chain links TRBV19 to TRBJ1-2, with 8 bases matching TRBD1. Trimming took 8 bases from V and 4 from J; bases not matched to a gene: 12. The CDR3 is made up of 15 amino acids. Germline V lookup: CDR1 LNHDA, CDR2 SQIVND (reference sequence). CDR3 sequence: CASVSTRGQTYGYTF. The CDR3 bases are TGTGCCAGTGTTTCAACCAGGGGGCAAACCTATGGCTACACCTTC.

Only one count was recorded for this clone. The chain links TRBV7-2 to TRBJ2-7; possible D gene TRBD2, 5 bases. This CDR3 is built from 11 residues. CDR1 is SGHTA, CDR2 FQGNSA, per germline. This chain's CDR3 is CAVRVAHEQYF. CDR3 bases: TGTGCAGTGCGGGTGGCCCACGAGCAGTACTTC.